These T cell receptor beta chains were read from a single sample in a study of T cell repertoires in cytomegalovirus infection. TCRdb itself ran the reads through MiXCR, one entry per CDR3 protein. This sample yields approximately 390,000 distinct CDR3 sequences, of which about 35% are seen a single time; about 13% belongs to the top ten. These receptors have no identified antigens. The specimen was cultured PBMCs, collected from culture after CMV antigen stimulation. Receptors were obtained from a human donor in good health (CMV status not recorded). Some clones in this sample may be carry-over from other donors' samples. CDR3s include the opening cysteine and the closing phenylalanine or tryptophan. For some rows the clone size is stated as once, few or many, or as a class when expanded; others skip it.

J: TRBJ2-1
V: TRBV10-3
size: many
CDR3: CAAAQGNSYNEQFF

J: TRBJ2-7
V: TRBV10-3
size: once
CDR3: CAIRARTGGISYEQYF

J: TRBJ2-1
V: TRBV6-5
size: NA
CDR3: CASSYGGGGNEQFF

J: TRBJ1-2
V: TRBV10-3
size: NA
CDR3: CAISPAPQGDYGYTF

J: TRBJ2-7
V: TRBV4-1
size: once
CDR3: CASSHLAGEPSYEQYF

J: TRBJ2-7
V: TRBV7-9
size: NA
CDR3: CASSLRTSGESSYEQYF

J: TRBJ2-1
V: TRBV27
size: once
CDR3: CASSLPRLANSYNEQFF

J: TRBJ2-6
V: TRBV29-1
size: NA
CDR3: CSTGGSGANVLTF

J: TRBJ2-5
V: TRBV27
size: once
CDR3: CASSLSRTGRETQYF

J: TRBJ2-2
V: TRBV24-1
size: NA
CDR3: CATSPGRANTGELFF

J: TRBJ1-1
V: TRBV15
size: NA
CDR3: CATSRVRANTEAFF

J: TRBJ2-4
V: TRBV3-1
size: NA
CDR3: CASSQDPRGWAKNIQYF

J: TRBJ1-4
V: TRBV27
size: NA
CDR3: CASSRQQGPGEKLFF

J: TRBJ2-1
V: TRBV7-2
size: NA
CDR3: CASSLFRGYNEQFF